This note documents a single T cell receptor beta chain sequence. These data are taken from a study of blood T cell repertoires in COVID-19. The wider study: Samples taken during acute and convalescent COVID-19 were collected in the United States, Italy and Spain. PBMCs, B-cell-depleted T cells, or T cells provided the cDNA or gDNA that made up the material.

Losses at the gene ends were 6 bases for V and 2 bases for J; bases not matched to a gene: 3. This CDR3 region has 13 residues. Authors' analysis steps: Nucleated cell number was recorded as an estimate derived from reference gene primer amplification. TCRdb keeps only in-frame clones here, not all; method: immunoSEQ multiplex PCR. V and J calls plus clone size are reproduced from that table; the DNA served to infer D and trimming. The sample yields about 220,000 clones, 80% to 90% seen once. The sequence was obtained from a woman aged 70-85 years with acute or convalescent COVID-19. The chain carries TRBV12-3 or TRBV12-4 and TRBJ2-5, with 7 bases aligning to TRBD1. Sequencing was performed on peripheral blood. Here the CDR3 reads CASRLTGQETQYF. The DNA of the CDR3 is TGTGCCAGCAGATTGACAGGGCAAGAGACCCAGTACTTC.